Shown below are 10 T cell receptor beta chains from a single sample sequenced in a study of Graves' ophthalmopathy and Graves' hyperthyroidism. RNA served as the template for amplifying TCR beta CDR3 regions. A first-round RT-PCR used HTBI primers, followed by a second-round multiplex PCR. Via MiXCR, TCRdb re-called the multiplex PCR reads, giving one row per CDR3 protein. The top ten hold approximately 8.6% of the sample, which has about 210,000 distinct CDR3 sequences, 25% to 30% seen once. What was sequenced was peripheral blood. The receptors derive from a man aged 50 to 59 with Graves' ophthalmopathy.

At least ten counts were recorded for this clonotype. This chain links TRBV12-3 or TRBV12-4 with TRBJ2-7; possible D gene TRBD1, 5 bases. CDR3 length: 15 residues. V lost 5 bases and J lost 2, with 16 bases in between. This chain's CDR3 is CASSPPSRGPYEQYF. The CDR3 bases are TGTGCCAGCAGTCCCCCTAGTAGGGGCCCCTACGAGCAGTACTTC.

V is TRBV18 and J is TRBJ1-6; 8 bases are shared with TRBD1. The CDR3 loop spans 15 amino acids. Per germline, CDR1 KGHSH and CDR2 LQKENI. V lost 3 bases and J lost 7; bases outside the gene matches: 5. DNA of the CDR3: TGTGCCAGCTCACCCGGGACAGGATTAAATTCACCCCTCCACTTT. Protein product: CASSPGTGLNSPLHF.

This clonotype was counted ten times or more. The chain joins TRBV9 to TRBJ2-7; D unclear. CDR1 and CDR2 (germline): SGDLS, YYNGEE. This CDR3 contains 12 residues. Trimming pared 4 bases from V and 3 bases from J, leaving 8 bases between. CDR3 DNA: TGTGCCAGCAGCCGAGGAGACTACGAGCAGTACTTC. Its translation: CASSRGDYEQYF.

The rearrangement uses TRBV11-1 and TRBJ1-1; 8 bases are shared with TRBD1. The germline gives CDR1 SGHAT, CDR2 FQDESV (reference sequence). There are 16 residues in the CDR3. V lost 3 bases to trimming and J lost 3 bases; unmatched junction nucleotides: 9. CDR3 DNA sequence: TGTGCCAGCAGCTTGGACAGGGTAGGGAGGGACACTGAAGCTTTCTTT. Amino acids: CASSLDRVGRDTEAFF.

The chain has TRBV12-3 or TRBV12-4 and TRBJ1-2, with D tentatively TRBD1 (6 bases). The CDR3 sequence is 15 residues long. Trimming removed 5 bases at V and 0 bases at J, with 13 bases between. The CDR3 DNA follows: TGTGCCAGCAGTCCGCAGGACAGCCCTAACTATGGCTACACCTTC. It translates to CASSPQDSPNYGYTF.

The table lists this clonotype with many counts. The V and J genes are TRBV19 and TRBJ1-6; D not resolved. Trimming left V 8 bases short and J 12 bases short, with 17 bases between. The CDR3 loop spans 13 amino acids. Looked up from germline, CDR1 is LNHDA and CDR2 is SQIVND (reference sequence). The CDR3 DNA reads TGTGCCAGTTCTCCAGGCGCCGGGGAACCCCTCCACTTT. Translation: CASSPGAGEPLHF. Complete variable domain (other parts from reference TRBV19 and TRBJ1-6): DGGITQSPKYLFRKEGQNVTLSCEQNLNHDAMYWYRQDPGQGLRLIYYSQIVNDFQKGDIAEGYSVSREKKESFPLTVTSAQKNPTAFYLCASSPGAGEPLHFGNGTRLTVT.

This clonotype was counted ten times or more. The chain uses TRBV5-1 and TRBJ2-7; D assignment may be TRBD1 or TRBD2 (5 bases each). The CDR3 is made up of 14 amino acids. Trimming cost V 2 bases and J 5 bases, with 14 bases left between them. Germline V gives CDR1 SGHRS, CDR2 YFSETQ. CDR3 residues: CASSFRDHQDEQYF. The CDR3 region has the DNA TGCGCCAGCAGCTTTCGGGACCACCAAGACGAGCAGTACTTC. The full variable domain, in which reference TRBV5-1 and TRBJ2-7 provide the parts outside the CDR3, is KAGVTQTPRYLIKTRGQQVTLSCSPISGHRSVSWYQQTPGQGLQFLFEYFSETQRNKGNFPGRFSGRQFSNSRSEMNVSTLELGDSALYLCASSFRDHQDEQYFGPGTRLTVT.

In this sample, this clonotype turned up many times. The CDR3 reads CASRRTRAGGDTEAFF. DNA of the CDR3: TGTGCCAGCAGGAGAACTCGCGCGGGGGGCGACACTGAAGCTTTCTTT. V gene TRBV12-3 or TRBV12-4 combines with J gene TRBJ1-1; maybe TRBD1 (6 bases). Trimming removed 6 bases from V and 3 bases from J, with 20 bases in between. This CDR3 has 16 residues.

This clonotype was recorded at least ten times. V and J are TRBV7-2 and TRBJ1-6; D remains ambiguous. CDR3 length: 12 residues. The V end was cut by 5 bases, the J end by 13 bases, with 12 bases between. Germline values: CDR1 SGHTA, CDR2 FQGNSA. The CDR3 nucleotides read TGTGCCAGCAGCCTTCGTGGCAGTCCCCTCCACTTT. Translation: CASSLRGSPLHF.

V is TRBV28 and J is TRBJ2-7, with D possibly TRBD2 on 6 matching bases. The CDR3 consists of 14 residues. The V gene lost 5 bases and the J gene lost 5 bases, with 16 bases spanning the gap. CDR1 and CDR2 (germline): MDHEN, SYDVKM. As DNA, the CDR3 is TGTGCCAGCAGTAATGCCGGGACTGGGGACGAGCAGTACTTC. As protein: CASSNAGTGDEQYF.